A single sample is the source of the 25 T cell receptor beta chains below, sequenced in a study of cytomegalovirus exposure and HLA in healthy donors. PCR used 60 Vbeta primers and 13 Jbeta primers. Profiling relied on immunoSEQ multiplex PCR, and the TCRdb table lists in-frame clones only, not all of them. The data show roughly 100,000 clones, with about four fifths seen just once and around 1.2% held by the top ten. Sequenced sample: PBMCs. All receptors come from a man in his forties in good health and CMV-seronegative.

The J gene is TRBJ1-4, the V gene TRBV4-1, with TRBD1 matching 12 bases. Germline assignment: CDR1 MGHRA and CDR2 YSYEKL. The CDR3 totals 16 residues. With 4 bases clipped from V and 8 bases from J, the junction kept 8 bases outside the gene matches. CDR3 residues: CASSPQTGTGGEKLFF. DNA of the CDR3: TGCGCCAGCAGCCCCCAAACCGGGACAGGGGGCGAAAAACTGTTTTTT.

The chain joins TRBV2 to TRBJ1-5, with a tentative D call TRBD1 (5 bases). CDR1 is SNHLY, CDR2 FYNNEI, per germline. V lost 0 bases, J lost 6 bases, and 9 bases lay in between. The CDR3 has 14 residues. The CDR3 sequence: CASSEAWGGQPQHF. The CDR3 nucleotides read TGTGCCAGCAGTGAAGCTTGGGGGGGTCAGCCCCAGCATTTT.

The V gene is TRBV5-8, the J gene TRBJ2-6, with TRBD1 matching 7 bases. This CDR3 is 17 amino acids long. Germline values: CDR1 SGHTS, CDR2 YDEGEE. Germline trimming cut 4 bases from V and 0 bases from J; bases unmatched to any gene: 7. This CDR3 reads CASSSDRVSSGANVLTF. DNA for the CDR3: TGTGCCAGCAGCAGCGACAGGGTGAGCTCTGGGGCCAACGTCCTGACTTTC. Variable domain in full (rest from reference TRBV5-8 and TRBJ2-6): EAGVTQSPTHLIKTRGQQATLRCSPISGHTSVYWYQQALGLGLQFLLWYDEGEERNRGNFPPRFSGRQFPNYSSELNVNALELEDSALYLCASSSDRVSSGANVLTFGAGSRLTVL.

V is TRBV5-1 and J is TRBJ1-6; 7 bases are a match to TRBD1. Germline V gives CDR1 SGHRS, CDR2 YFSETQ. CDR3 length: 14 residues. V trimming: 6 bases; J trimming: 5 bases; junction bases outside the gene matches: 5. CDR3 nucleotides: TGCGCCAGCACCCCGGGACAGCATAATTCACCCCTCCACTTT. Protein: CASTPGQHNSPLHF.

CDR3 residues: CASSPSGHDYGYTF. The CDR3 nucleotides read TGTGCCAGCTCACCGTCCGGACACGACTATGGCTACACCTTC. The chain uses TRBV18 and TRBJ1-2; D may be TRBD1 (5 bases). Germline CDR1 and CDR2: KGHSH and LQKENI. The CDR3 is 14 amino acids. Trimming removed 3 bases at V and 3 bases at J, with 11 bases between.

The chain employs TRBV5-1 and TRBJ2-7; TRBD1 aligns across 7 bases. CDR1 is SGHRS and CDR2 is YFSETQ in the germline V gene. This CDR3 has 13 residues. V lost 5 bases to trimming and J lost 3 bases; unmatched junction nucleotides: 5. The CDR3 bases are TGCGCCAGCAGGCAGGGACAGCACTACGAGCAGTACTTC. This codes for CASRQGQHYEQYF.

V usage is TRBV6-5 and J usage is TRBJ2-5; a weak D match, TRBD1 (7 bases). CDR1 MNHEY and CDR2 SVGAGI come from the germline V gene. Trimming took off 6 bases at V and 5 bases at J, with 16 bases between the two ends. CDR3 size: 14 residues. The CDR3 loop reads CASSLLTGRETQYF. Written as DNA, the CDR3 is TGTGCCAGCAGCTTACTGACAGGGAGGGAGACCCAGTACTTC.

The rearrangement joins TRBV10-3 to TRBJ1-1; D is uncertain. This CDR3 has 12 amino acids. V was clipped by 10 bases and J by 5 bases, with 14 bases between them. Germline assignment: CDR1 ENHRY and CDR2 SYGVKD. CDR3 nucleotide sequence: TGTGCCACCCGGGCCCGGGAGACTGAAGCTTTCTTT. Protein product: CATRARETEAFF.

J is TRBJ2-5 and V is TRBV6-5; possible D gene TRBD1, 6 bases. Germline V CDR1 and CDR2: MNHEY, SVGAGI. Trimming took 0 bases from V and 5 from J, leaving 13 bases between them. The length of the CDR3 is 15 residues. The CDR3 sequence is CASSYSDRLWETQYF. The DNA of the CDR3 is TGTGCCAGCAGTTACTCAGACAGGTTGTGGGAGACCCAGTACTTC.

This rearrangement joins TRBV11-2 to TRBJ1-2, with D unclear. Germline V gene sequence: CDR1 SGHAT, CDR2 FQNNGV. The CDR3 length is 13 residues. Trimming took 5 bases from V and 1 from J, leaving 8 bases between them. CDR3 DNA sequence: TGTGCCAGCAGCCAAGGACTTAACTATGGCTACACCTTC. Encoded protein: CASSQGLNYGYTF.

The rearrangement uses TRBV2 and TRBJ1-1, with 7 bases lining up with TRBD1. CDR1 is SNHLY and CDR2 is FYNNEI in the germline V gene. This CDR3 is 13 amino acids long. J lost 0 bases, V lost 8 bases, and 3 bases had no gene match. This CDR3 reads CASGQALNTEAFF. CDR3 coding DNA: TGTGCCAGCGGACAGGCCCTGAACACTGAAGCTTTCTTT.

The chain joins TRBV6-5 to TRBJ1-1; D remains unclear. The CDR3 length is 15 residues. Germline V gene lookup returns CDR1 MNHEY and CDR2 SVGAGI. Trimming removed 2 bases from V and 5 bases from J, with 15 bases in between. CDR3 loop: CASSYEPSSWTEAFF. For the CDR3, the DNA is TGTGCCAGCAGTTACGAGCCAAGTTCTTGGACTGAAGCTTTCTTT.

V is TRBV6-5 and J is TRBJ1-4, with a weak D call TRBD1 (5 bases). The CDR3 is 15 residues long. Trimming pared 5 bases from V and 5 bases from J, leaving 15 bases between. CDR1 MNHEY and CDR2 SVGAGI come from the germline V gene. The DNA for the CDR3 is TGTGCCAGCAGTCCACGAACAGGACGAAATGAAAAACTGTTTTTT. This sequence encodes CASSPRTGRNEKLFF.

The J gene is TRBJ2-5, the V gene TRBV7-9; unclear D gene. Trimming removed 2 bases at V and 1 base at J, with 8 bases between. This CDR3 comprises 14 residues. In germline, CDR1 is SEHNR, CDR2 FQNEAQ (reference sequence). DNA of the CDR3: TGTGCCAGCAGCTTACTTGACATCCAAGAGACCCAGTACTTC. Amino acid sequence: CASSLLDIQETQYF. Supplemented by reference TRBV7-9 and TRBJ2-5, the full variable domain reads DTGVSQNPRHKITKRGQNVTFRCDPISEHNRLYWYRQTLGQGPEFLTYFQNEAQLEKSRLLSDRFSAERPKGSFSTLEIQRTEQGDSAMYLCASSLLDIQETQYFGPGTRLLVL.

The DNA of the CDR3 is TGCAGCGTTAATTTAGGGGGGACAGGGATGTTCGGGGAGCTGTTTTTT. Amino acids: CSVNLGGTGMFGELFF. The V call is TRBV29-1, the J call TRBJ2-2, with 9 bases lining up with TRBD1. Germline assignment: CDR1 SQVTM and CDR2 ANQGSEA. V lost 5 bases, J lost 7 bases, and 14 bases stayed unmatched. The CDR3 totals 16 residues.

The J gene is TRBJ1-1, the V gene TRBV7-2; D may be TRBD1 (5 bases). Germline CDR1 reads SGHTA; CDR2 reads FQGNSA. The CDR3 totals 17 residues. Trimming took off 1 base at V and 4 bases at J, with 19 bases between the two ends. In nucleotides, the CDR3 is TGTGCCAGCAGCTTAGTTGCAGGGCCCCATTCGGGCACTGAAGCTTTCTTT. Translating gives CASSLVAGPHSGTEAFF.

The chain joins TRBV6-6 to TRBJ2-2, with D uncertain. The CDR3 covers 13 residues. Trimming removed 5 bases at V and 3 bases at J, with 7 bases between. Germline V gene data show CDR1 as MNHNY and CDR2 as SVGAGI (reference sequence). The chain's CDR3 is CASSLLYTGELFF. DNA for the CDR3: TGTGCCAGCAGTCTACTGTACACCGGGGAGCTGTTTTTT.

The CDR3 sequence is CASSFGVPGQGIGNTIYF. CDR3 bases: TGTGCCAGCAGCTTCGGTGTCCCCGGACAGGGTATCGGAAACACCATATATTTT. The V gene is TRBV5-5, the J gene TRBJ1-3; 8 nucleotides line up with TRBD1. CDR3 length: 18 amino acids. V lost 2 bases to trimming and J lost 4 bases; unmatched junction nucleotides: 14. The germline gives CDR1 SGHKS, CDR2 YYEKEE (reference sequence).

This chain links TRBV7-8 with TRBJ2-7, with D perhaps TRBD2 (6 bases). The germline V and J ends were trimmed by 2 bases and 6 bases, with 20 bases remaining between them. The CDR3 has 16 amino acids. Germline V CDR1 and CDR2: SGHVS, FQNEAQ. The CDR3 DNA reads TGTGCCAGCAGCTTAAGGAGAATAGCGTGGGGGGTCGAGCAGTACTTC. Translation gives CASSLRRIAWGVEQYF.

CDR3 sequence: CASSNSGGAPDTQYF. CDR3 DNA sequence: TGTGCCAGTAGTAATTCGGGAGGGGCCCCAGATACGCAGTATTTT. The chain combines TRBV19 with TRBJ2-3, with 8 positions matching TRBD2. Looked up from germline, CDR1 is LNHDA and CDR2 is SQIVND (reference sequence). The CDR3 spans 15 residues. Trimming at V came to 4 bases and at J to 4 bases, leaving 7 bases not matched to a gene.

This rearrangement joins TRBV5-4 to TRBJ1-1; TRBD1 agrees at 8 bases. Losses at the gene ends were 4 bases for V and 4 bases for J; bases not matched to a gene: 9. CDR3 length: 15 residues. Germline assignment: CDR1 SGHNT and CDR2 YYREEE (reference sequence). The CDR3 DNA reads TGTGCCAGCAGCCGGGACAGGCGAGGTGGCACTGAAGCTTTCTTT. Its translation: CASSRDRRGGTEAFF.

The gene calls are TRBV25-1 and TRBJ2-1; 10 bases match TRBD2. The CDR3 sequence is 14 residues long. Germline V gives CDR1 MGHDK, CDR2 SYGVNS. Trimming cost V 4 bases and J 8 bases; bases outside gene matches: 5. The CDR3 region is CASSVLAGVYEQFF. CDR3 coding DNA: TGTGCCAGCAGTGTTCTAGCGGGAGTGTATGAGCAGTTCTTC.

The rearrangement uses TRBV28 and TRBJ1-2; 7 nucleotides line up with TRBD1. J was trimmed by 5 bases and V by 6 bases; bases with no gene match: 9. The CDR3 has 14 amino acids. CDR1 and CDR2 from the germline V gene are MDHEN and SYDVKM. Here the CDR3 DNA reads TGTGCCAGCAGATCAGGGGGGAATAGGTATGGCTACACCTTC. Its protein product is CASRSGGNRYGYTF.

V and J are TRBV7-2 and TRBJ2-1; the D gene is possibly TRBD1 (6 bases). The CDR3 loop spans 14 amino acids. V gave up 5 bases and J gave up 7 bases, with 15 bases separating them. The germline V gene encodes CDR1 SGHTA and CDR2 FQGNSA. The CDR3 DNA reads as TGTGCCAGCAGCACAAATCAGGGGTTAAATGAGCAGTTCTTC. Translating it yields CASSTNQGLNEQFF.

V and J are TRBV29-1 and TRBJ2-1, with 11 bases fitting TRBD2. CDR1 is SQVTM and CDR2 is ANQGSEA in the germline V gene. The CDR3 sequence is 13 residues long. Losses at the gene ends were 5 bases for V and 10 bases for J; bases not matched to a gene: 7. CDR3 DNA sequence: TGCAGCGTTATACTAGCGGGAGAAGGGGAGCAGTTCTTC. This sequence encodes CSVILAGEGEQFF.